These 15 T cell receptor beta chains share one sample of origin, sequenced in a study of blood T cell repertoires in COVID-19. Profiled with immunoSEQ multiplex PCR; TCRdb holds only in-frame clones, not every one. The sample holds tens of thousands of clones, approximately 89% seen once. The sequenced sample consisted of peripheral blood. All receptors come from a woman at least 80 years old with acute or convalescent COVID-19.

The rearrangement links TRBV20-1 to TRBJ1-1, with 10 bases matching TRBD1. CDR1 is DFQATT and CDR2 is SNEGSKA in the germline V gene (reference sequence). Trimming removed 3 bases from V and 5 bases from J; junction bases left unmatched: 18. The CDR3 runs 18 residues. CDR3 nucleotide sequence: TGCAGTGCTAGTCCCGGACAGGGGGTAGGTTATAAAGGGACTGAAGCTTTCTTT. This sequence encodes CSASPGQGVGYKGTEAFF.

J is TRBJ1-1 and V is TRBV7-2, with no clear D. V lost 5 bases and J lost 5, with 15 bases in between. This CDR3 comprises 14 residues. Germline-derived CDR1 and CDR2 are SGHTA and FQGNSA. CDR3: CASSQIRGRTEAFF. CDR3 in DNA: TGTGCCAGCAGCCAGATCCGAGGTCGGACTGAAGCTTTCTTT.

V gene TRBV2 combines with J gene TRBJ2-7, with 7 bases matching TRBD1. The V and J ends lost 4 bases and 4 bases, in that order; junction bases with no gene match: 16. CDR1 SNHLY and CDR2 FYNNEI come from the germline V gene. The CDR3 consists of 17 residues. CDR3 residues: CASSASLTGVVRYEQYV. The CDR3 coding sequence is TGTGCCAGCAGTGCGAGCCTCACAGGGGTGGTGAGGTACGAGCAGTACGTC.

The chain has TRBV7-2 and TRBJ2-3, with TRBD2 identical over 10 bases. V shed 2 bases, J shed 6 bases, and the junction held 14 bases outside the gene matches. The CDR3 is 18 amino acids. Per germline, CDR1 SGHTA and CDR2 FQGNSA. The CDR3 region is CASSLQAGSGGAFDTQYF. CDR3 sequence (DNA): TGTGCCAGCAGCTTACAGGCGGGGAGCGGGGGGGCATTTGATACGCAGTATTTT.

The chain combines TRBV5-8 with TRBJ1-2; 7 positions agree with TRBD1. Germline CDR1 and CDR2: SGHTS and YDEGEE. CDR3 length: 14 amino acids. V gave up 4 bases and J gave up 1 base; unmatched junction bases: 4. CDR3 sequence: CASSRQGSNYGYTF. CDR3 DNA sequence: TGTGCCAGCAGCCGACAGGGTAGTAACTATGGCTACACCTTC.

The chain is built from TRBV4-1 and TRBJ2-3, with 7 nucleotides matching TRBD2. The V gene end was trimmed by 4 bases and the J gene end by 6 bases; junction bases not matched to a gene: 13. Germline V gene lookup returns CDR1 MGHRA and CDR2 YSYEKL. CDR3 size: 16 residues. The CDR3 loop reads CASSPPRAGRGDTQYF. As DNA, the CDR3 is TGCGCCAGCAGCCCCCCCAGGGCGGGGCGGGGGGATACGCAGTATTTT.

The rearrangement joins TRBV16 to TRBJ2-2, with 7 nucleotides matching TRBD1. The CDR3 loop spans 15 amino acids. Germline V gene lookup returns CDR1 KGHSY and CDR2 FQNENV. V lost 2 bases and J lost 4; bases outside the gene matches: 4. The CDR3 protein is CASSQRQGITGELFF. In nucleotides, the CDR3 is TGTGCCAGCAGCCAAAGACAGGGTATCACCGGGGAGCTGTTTTTT.

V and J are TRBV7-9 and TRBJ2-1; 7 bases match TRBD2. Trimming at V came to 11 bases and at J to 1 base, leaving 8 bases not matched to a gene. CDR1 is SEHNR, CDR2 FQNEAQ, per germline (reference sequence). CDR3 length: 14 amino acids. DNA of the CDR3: TGTGCCTCCGTTACCGGGGGGTCCTACAATGAGCAGTTCTTC. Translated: CASVTGGSYNEQFF.

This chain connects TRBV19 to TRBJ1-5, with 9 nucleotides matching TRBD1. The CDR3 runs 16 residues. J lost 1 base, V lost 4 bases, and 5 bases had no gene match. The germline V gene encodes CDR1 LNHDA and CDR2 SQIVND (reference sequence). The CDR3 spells CASSTGQGMSNQPQHF. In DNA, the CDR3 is TGTGCCAGTAGTACCGGACAGGGGATGAGCAATCAGCCCCAGCATTTT.

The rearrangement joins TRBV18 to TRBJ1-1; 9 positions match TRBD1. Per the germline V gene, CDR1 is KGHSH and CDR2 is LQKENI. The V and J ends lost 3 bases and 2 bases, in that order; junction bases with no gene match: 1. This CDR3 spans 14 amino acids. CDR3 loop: CASSPGQGNTEAFF. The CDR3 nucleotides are TGTGCCAGCTCACCGGGACAGGGAAACACTGAAGCTTTCTTT.

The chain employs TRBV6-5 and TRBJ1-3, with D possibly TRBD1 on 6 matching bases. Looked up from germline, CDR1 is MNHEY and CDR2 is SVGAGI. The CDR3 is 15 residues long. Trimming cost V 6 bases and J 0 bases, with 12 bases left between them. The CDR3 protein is CASSSRGASGNTIYF. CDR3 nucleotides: TGTGCCAGCAGCAGCAGGGGCGCCTCTGGAAACACCATATATTTT.

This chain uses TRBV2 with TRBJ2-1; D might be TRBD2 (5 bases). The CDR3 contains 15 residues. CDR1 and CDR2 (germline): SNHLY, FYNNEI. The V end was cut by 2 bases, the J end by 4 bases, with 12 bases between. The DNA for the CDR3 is TGTGCCAGCAGTGAATTCATGGAGGTTTACAATGAGCAGTTCTTC. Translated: CASSEFMEVYNEQFF.

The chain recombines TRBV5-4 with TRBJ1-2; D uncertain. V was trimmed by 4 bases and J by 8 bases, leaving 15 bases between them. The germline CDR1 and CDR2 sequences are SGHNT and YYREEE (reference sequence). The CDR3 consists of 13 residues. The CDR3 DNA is TGTGCCAGCAGCCGACTGGGCGGGAAGGGCTACACCTTC. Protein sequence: CASSRLGGKGYTF.

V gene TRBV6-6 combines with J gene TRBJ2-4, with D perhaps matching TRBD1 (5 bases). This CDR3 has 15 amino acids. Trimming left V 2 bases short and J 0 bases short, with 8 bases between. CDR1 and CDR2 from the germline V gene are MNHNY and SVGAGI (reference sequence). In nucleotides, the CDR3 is TGTGCCAGCAGTTACGCGGACATAGCCAAAAACATTCAGTACTTC. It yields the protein CASSYADIAKNIQYF.

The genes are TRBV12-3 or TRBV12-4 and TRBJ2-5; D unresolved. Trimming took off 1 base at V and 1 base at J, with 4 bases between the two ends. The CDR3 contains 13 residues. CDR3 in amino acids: CASSLDIQETQYF. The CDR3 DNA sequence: TGTGCCAGCAGTTTAGATATCCAAGAGACCCAGTACTTC.